This TCR beta chain stems from a study of T-cell reconstitution after alpha-beta-depleted transplantation in children. Whole-study results and caveats: When one year had passed after transplant, most T-cell counts and diversity came from newly produced T cells.

This clonotype occurred a few times. Its antigen is still unknown. The CDR3 totals 16 residues. V was cut by 1 base and J by 6 bases, with 16 bases left in between. Germline-derived CDR1 and CDR2 are MNHEY and SVGAGI. Preparation of the TCRbeta library involved a method that used unique molecular identifiers. MiXCR, run by TCRdb on the PCR reads, gives a single entry per CDR3 protein. This sample carries roughly 790,000 distinct CDR3 sequences, around 15% of them seen once, and the ten largest clones take around 5.3%. The V gene is TRBV6-5, the J gene TRBJ2-1; no definite D call. Source: PBMCs, mostly from graft donor cells, taken 360 days after TCRalphabeta/CD19-depleted stem cell transplant. The clonotype comes from a male patient younger than 18 who had a stem cell transplant for acute lymphoblastic leukemia, so the T cells may come from the graft donor. This chain's CDR3 is CASSYWAGVWVNEQFF. In DNA form, the CDR3 reads TGTGCCAGCAGTTACTGGGCAGGAGTTTGGGTCAATGAGCAGTTCTTC.